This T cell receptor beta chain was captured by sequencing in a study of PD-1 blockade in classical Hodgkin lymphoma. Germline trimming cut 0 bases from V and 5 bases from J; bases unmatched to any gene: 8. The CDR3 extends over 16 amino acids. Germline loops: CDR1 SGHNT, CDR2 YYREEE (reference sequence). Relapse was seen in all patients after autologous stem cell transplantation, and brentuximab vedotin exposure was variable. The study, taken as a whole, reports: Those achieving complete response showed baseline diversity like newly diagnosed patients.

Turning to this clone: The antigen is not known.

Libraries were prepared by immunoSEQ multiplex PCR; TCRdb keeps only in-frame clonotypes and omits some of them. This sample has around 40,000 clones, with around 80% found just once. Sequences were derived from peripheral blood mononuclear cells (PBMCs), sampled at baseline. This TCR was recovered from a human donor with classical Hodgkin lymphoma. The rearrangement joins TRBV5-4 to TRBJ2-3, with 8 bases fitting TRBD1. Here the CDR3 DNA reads TGTGCCAGCAGCTTGGAGTCAGGGGGCTATGTAGATACGCAGTATTTT. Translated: CASSLESGGYVDTQYF.